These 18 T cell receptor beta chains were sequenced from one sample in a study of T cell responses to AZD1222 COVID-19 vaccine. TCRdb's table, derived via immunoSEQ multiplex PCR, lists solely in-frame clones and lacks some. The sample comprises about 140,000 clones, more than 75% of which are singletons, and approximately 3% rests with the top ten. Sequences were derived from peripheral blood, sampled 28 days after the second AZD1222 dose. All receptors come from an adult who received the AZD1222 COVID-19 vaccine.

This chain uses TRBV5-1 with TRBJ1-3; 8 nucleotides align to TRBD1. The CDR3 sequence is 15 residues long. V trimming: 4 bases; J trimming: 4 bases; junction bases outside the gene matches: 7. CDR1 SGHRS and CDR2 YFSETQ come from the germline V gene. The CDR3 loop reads CASSPGTGQGNTIYF. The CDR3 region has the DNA TGCGCCAGCAGCCCCGGGACAGGACAAGGAAACACCATATATTTT.

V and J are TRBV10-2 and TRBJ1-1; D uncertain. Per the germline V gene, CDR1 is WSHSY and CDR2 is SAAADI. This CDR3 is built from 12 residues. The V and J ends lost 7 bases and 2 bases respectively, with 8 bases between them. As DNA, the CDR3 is TGCGCCAGCAAGACGGGTAACACTGAAGCTTTCTTT. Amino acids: CASKTGNTEAFF.

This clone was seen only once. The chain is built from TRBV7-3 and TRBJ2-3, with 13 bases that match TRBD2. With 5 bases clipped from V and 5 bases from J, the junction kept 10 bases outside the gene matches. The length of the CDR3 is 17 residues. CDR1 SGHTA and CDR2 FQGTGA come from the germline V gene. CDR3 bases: TGTGCCAGCAGCAAACAACTAGCGGGGGGGCCTGGAGATACGCAGTATTTT. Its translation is CASSKQLAGGPGDTQYF. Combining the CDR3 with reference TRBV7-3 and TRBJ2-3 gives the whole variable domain GAGVSQTPSNKVTEKGKYVELRCDPISGHTALYWYRQSLGQGPEFLIYFQGTGAADDSGLPNDRFFAVRPEGSVSTLKIQRTERGDSAVYLCASSKQLAGGPGDTQYFGPGTRLTVL.

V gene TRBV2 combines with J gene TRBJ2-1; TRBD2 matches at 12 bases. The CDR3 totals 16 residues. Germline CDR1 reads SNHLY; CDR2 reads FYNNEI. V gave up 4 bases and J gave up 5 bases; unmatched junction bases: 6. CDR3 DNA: TGTGCCAGCAGTGGGCTAGCGGGGGGGCCCCACAATGAGCAGTTCTTC. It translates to CASSGLAGGPHNEQFF.

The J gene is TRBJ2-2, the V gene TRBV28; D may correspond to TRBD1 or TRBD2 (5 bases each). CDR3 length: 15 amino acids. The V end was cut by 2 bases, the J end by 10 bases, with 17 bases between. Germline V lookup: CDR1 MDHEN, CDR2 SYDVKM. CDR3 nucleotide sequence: TGTGCCAGCAGTTTAGGGACCTCGGCGCTTTTGGAGCTGTTTTTT. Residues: CASSLGTSALLELFF.

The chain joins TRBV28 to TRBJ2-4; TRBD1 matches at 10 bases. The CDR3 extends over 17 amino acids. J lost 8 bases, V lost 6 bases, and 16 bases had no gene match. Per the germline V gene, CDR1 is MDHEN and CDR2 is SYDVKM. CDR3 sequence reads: CASSRPPGTGVEDIQYF. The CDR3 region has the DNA TGTGCCAGCAGCCGACCCCCCGGGACAGGGGTTGAGGACATTCAGTACTTC.

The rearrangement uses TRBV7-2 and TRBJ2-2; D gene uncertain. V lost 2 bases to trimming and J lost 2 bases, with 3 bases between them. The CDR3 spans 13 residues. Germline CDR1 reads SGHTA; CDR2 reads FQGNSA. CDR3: CASSLLNTGELFF. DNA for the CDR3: TGTGCCAGCAGCTTACTAAACACCGGGGAGCTGTTTTTT.

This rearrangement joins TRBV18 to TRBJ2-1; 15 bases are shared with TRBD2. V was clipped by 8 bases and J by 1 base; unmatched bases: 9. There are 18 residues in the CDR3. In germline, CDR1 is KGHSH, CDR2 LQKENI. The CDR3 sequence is CASHFGTSGRKSYNEQFF. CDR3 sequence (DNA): TGTGCCAGCCATTTTGGGACTAGCGGGAGGAAGTCCTACAATGAGCAGTTCTTC.

CDR3 nucleotide sequence: TGCGCCAGCAGCGTGAGACCAGCGGGAGTATACAATGAGCAGTTCTTC. This translates into CASSVRPAGVYNEQFF. V is TRBV5-1 and J is TRBJ2-1; 8 nucleotides align to TRBD2. The CDR3 spans 16 residues. The germline V gene has CDR1 SGHRS and CDR2 YFSETQ. Trimming took 4 bases from V and 4 from J; bases not matched to a gene: 10.

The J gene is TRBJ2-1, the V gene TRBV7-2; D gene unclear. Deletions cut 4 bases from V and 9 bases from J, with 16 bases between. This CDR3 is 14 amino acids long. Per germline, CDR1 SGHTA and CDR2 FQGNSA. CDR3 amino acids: CASSSPLVSFEQFF. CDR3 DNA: TGTGCCAGCAGCTCACCCTTAGTCAGTTTTGAGCAGTTCTTC. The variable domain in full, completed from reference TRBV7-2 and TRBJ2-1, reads GAGVSQSPSNKVTEKGKDVELRCDPISGHTALYWYRQSLGQGLEFLIYFQGNSAPDKSGLPSDRFSAERTGGSVSTLTIQRTQQEDSAVYLCASSSPLVSFEQFFGPGTRLTVL.

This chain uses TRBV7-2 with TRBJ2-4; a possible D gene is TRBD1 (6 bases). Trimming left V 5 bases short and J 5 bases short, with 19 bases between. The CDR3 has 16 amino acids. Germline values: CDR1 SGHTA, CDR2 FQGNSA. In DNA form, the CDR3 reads TGTGCCAGCAGCCTCCGCCCCCGGGACACTCAAAACATTCAGTACTTC. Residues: CASSLRPRDTQNIQYF.

CDR3 sequence: CASSGGTTPYEQYF. The CDR3 bases are TGTGCCAGCAGCGGCGGGACTACCCCCTACGAGCAGTACTTC. The chain uses TRBV9 and TRBJ2-7, with TRBD2 matching over 7 bases. The V gene's germline CDR1 is SGDLS and CDR2 YYNGEE. The J segment lost 2 bases and the V segment lost 3 bases, leaving 5 bases of the junction unmatched. This CDR3 is 14 amino acids long.

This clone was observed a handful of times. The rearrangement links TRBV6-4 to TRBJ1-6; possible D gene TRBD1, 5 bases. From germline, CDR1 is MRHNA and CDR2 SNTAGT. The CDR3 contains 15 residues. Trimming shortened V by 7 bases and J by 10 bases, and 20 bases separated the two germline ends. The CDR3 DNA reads TGTGCCAGCATGGCCGGGAAGGGTGGGGGGTCACCCCTCCACTTT. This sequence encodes CASMAGKGGGSPLHF.

CDR3 sequence: CASGRPVATNEKLFF. The CDR3 coding sequence is TGTGCCAGCGGACGACCGGTTGCAACTAATGAAAAACTGTTTTTT. V gene TRBV27 combines with J gene TRBJ1-4; D not resolved. V shed 8 bases and J shed 0 bases, with 13 bases lying between them. Per germline, CDR1 MNHEY and CDR2 SMNVEV (reference sequence). This CDR3 comprises 15 residues.

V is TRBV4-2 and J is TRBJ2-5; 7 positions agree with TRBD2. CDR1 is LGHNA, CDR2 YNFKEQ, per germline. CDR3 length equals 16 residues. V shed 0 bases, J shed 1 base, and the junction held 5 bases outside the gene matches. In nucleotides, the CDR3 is TGTGCCAGCAGCCAAGAAGGCGGGAGTGGCCAAGAGACCCAGTACTTC. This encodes CASSQEGGSGQETQYF.

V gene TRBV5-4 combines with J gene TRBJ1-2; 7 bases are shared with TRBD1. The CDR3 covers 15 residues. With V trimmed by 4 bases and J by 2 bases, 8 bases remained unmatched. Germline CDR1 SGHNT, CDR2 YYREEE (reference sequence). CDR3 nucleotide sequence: TGTGCCAGCAGCAAAGGGACAGTACCAAACTATGGCTACACCTTC. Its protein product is CASSKGTVPNYGYTF.

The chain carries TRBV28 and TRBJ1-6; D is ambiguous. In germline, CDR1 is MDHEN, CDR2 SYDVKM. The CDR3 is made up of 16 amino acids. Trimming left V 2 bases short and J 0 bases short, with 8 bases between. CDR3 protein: CASSLPTSSYNSPLHF. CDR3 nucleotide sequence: TGTGCCAGCAGTTTACCTACCAGCTCCTATAATTCACCCCTCCACTTT.

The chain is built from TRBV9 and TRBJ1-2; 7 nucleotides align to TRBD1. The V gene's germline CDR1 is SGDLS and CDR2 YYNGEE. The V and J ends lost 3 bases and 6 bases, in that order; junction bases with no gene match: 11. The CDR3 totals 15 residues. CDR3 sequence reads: CASSGGTVGRHGYTF. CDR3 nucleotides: TGTGCCAGCAGCGGGGGGACAGTCGGTAGGCATGGCTACACCTTC.